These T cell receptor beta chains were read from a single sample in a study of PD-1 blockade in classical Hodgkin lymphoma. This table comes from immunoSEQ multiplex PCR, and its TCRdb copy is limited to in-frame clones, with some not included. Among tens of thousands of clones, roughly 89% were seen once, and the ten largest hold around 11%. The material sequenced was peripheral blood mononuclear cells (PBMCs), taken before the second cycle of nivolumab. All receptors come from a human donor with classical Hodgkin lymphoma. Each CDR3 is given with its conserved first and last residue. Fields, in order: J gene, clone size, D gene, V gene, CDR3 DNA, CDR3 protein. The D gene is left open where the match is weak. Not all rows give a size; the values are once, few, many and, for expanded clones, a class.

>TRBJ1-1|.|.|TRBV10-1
TGCGCCAGCAGTGAGTTTTCAGAGGGGACGGGGCGTAAGACTGAAGCTTTCTTT
CASSEFSEGTGRKTEAFF
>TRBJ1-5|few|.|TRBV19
TGTGCCAGTAGTATAGGGGGAGGAGCGGTGCGTCAGCCCCAGCATTTT
CASSIGGGAVRQPQHF
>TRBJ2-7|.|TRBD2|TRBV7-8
TGTGCCAGCAGCTTAAAGGGACTAGCGGACGAGCAGTACTTC
CASSLKGLADEQYF
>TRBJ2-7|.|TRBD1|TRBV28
TGTGCCAGCAGTCCCCCAGGACAGGGGGCCTACGAGCAGTACTTC
CASSPPGQGAYEQYF
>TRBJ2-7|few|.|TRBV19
TGTGCCAGTAAGAACAGCTCCTACGAGCAGTACTTC
CASKNSSYEQYF
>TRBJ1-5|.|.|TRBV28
TGTGCCAGCAGTTTATGGACAGAGGGTAGCAATCAGCCCCAGCATTTT
CASSLWTEGSNQPQHF
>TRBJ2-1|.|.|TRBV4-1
TGCGCCAGCAGCCAAGCCGATGCTTTGGGGGGACAGTTCTTC
CASSQADALGGQFF
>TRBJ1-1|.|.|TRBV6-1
TGTGCCAGCAGGCTGCCCTGGGAGAACACTGAAGCTTTCTTT
CASRLPWENTEAFF
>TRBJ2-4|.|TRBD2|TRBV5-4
TGTGCCAGCAGCACCCTAGCGGGAGCGGAGTACTTC
CASSTLAGAEYF
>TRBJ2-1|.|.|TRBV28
TGTGCCAGCAGTTTTACGGCGGGCCAAAATGAGCAGTTCTTC
CASSFTAGQNEQFF
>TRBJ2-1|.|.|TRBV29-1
TGCAGCGTAGCGAGGACAAATTACAATGAGCAGTTCTTC
CSVARTNYNEQFF
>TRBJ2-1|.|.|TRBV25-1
TGTGCCAGCAGCGGAGGGCCGGGCAATGAGCAGTTCTTC
CASSGGPGNEQFF
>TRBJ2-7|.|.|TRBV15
TGTGCCACCAGCAGAGATCGGCAGGGCCTGGGCGAGCAGTACTTC
CATSRDRQGLGEQYF
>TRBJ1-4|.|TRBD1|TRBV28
TGTGCCAGCAGTTTCCCGGGACCGGGACAGGGGGCGAATAGACTGTTTTTT
CASSFPGPGQGANRLFF
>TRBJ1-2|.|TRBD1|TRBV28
TGTGCCAGCAGTCCGACAGGGTCCTCCCGGGGCTACACCTTC
CASSPTGSSRGYTF
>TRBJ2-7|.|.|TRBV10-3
TGTGCCATCAGTTCTCAGGGGTACGAGCAGTACTTC
CAISSQGYEQYF
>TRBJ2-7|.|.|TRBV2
TGTGCCAGCAGTGGTTTGGGGGGCGTTTACGAGCAGTACTTC
CASSGLGGVYEQYF
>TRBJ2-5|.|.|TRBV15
TGTGCCACCAGCAGACCCCAACGACACTTCCAAGAGACCCAGTACTTC
CATSRPQRHFQETQYF
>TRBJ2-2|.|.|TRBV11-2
TGTGCCAGCAGCCGAGAACCAGGGGTCGGGGAGCTGTTTTTT
CASSREPGVGELFF
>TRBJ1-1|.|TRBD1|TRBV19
TGTGCCAGTACAGCCGACAGGGGACGTCAGAACACTGAAGCTTTCTTT
CASTADRGRQNTEAFF
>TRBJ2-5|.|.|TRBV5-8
TGTGCCAGCAGCTTGTTTCAGGTCCGGGAGACCCAGTACTTC
CASSLFQVRETQYF
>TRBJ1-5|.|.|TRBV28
TGTGCCAGCGGCAAGGGGGTTTTTAGCAATCAGCCCCAGCATTTT
CASGKGVFSNQPQHF